The 20 T cell receptor beta chains reported below all come from one sample, sequenced in a study of shared T cell receptors in the human thymus (dated by TCRdb to about 2021). The library was generated by the immunoSEQ multiplex PCR assay. TCRdb mirrors the immuneACCESS table, restricted to in-frame sequences. Some clones are absent from its copies; in checked studies, under half trace to an unresolved V gene, and the reason for the others is unknown. In this sample the table shows around 730,000 clones, approximately 85% of which occur a single time. The ten most abundant clones make up 0.0095% to 0.011% of the sample. These data also formed part of another study, on human thymus T cells.

Input material: thymocytes. All receptors come from a girl less than two years old with a congenital heart defect. Donor details come from another sample of the same person, matched by shared clones.

The V call is TRBV5-1, the J call TRBJ2-7; 7 positions match TRBD1. In germline, CDR1 is SGHRS, CDR2 YFSETQ. The CDR3 loop spans 15 amino acids. J was trimmed by 4 bases and V by 0 bases; bases with no gene match: 7. The CDR3 spells CASSLAGATGYEQYF. CDR3 nucleotides: TGCGCCAGCAGCTTGGCAGGGGCGACAGGGTACGAGCAGTACTTC.

This sequence joins TRBV9 and TRBJ1-1; D perhaps matches TRBD1 (5 bases). The CDR3 is 16 amino acids. Trimming pared 4 bases from V and 0 bases from J, leaving 16 bases between. CDR1 SGDLS and CDR2 YYNGEE come from the germline V gene. Written as DNA, the CDR3 is TGTGCCAGCAGCCCTAGTCTTACAGGTTTGAACACTGAAGCTTTCTTT. Amino acid sequence: CASSPSLTGLNTEAFF.

The chain carries TRBV5-6 and TRBJ2-1; 9 bases are a match to TRBD2. The junction had 10 bases not matched to a gene; V was cut back by 0 bases and J by 9 bases. The CDR3 has 16 amino acids. Per germline, CDR1 SGHDT and CDR2 YYEEEE. CDR3 loop: CASSLGARGGDGEQFF. Here the CDR3 DNA reads TGTGCCAGCAGCTTGGGGGCTCGCGGGGGGGATGGTGAGCAGTTCTTC.

This clone was counted once. The V call is TRBV5-6, the J call TRBJ2-7, with 7 bases identical to TRBD2. Unmatched junction bases numbered 19, after V lost 5 bases and J lost 5 bases. The CDR3 sequence is 17 residues long. Per germline, CDR1 SGHDT and CDR2 YYEEEE. The CDR3 DNA reads TGTGCCAGCAGACAAAGGTGGGTCCGGACTAGTTCCGACGAGCAGTACTTC. Translated, it gives CASRQRWVRTSSDEQYF.

The rearrangement uses TRBV10-1 and TRBJ1-1, with a possible D match to TRBD1 (6 bases). Germline loops: CDR1 WNHNN, CDR2 SYGVQD (reference sequence). The ends were cut back, 6 bases at V and 12 bases at J, with 17 bases in the middle. This CDR3 contains 12 residues. CDR3 DNA sequence: TGCGCCAGCAGAGACAGGCCCCCGCATTCTTTCTTT. It yields the protein CASRDRPPHSFF.

The chain links TRBV5-1 to TRBJ1-1, with 9 nucleotides matching TRBD1. This CDR3 is built from 18 residues. J was trimmed by 3 bases and V by 1 base; bases with no gene match: 13. CDR1 is SGHRS and CDR2 is YFSETQ in the germline V gene. DNA of the CDR3: TGCGCCAGCAGCTTGTCGTCAATTACAGGGGGCGCGGACACTGAAGCTTTCTTT. Translating it yields CASSLSSITGGADTEAFF.

The chain uses TRBV6-7 and TRBJ1-2; TRBD1 matches 10 bases. TRBV6-7 is annotated as an ORF whose role is uncertain. The CDR3 covers 19 residues. The V and J ends lost 2 bases and 2 bases, in that order; junction bases with no gene match: 14. The CDR3 sequence: CASSYPILGTGDTNYGYTF. Written as DNA, the CDR3 is TGTGCCAGCAGTTACCCAATCCTCGGGACAGGGGATACCAACTATGGCTACACCTTC.

This chain links TRBV5-1 with TRBJ1-1; 10 nucleotides align to TRBD1. The V segment lost 3 bases and the J segment 6 bases; nucleotides outside the gene matches: 20. Per the germline V gene, CDR1 is SGHRS and CDR2 is YFSETQ. The CDR3 runs to 19 residues. Written as DNA, the CDR3 is TGCGCCAGCAGCTCACACGTTATAGAAGACAGGGGGCTATTTCCTGAAGCTTTCTTT. This codes for CASSSHVIEDRGLFPEAFF.

The sample holds a few counts of this clone. Other DNA sequences from this sample encode an identical CDR3 as well. V and J are TRBV2 and TRBJ1-1, with a possible D match to TRBD1 (6 bases). The CDR3 has 15 amino acids. Germline lookup yields CDR1 SNHLY and CDR2 FYNNEI. Trimming took off 0 bases at V and 1 base at J, with 9 bases between the two ends. The CDR3: CASSEARDKNTEAFF. The CDR3 DNA reads TGTGCCAGCAGTGAAGCCCGGGACAAGAACACTGAAGCTTTCTTT.

This clone was recorded only once. This chain joins TRBV13 and TRBJ2-7; 10 bases align to TRBD1. The CDR3 sequence is 15 residues long. Germline CDR1 reads PRHDT; CDR2 reads FYEKMQ (reference sequence). The V segment lost 6 bases and the J segment 7 bases; nucleotides outside the gene matches: 12. CDR3 in amino acids: CASSYPGQGMGEQYF. The CDR3 DNA reads as TGTGCCAGCAGTTACCCGGGACAGGGGATGGGGGAGCAGTACTTC.

The V and J genes are TRBV20-1 and TRBJ1-2; D gene ambiguous. The CDR3 consists of 11 residues. CDR1 is DFQATT, CDR2 SNEGSKA, per germline (reference sequence). Trimming stripped 3 bases from V and 8 bases from J, with 10 bases between. Written as DNA, the CDR3 is TGCAGTGCTAGCGGCAGGCCGGGCTACACCTTC. Encoded protein: CSASGRPGYTF.

The J gene is TRBJ2-7, the V gene TRBV11-2, with D perhaps TRBD1 (6 bases). CDR3 length: 15 amino acids. Trimming removed 1 base at V and 1 base at J, with 11 bases between. CDR1 is SGHAT, CDR2 FQNNGV, per germline. In DNA form, the CDR3 reads TGTGCCAGCAGCTTAGCGGGACAACGATCCTACGAGCAGTACTTC. Its protein product is CASSLAGQRSYEQYF.

The chain uses TRBV4-1 and TRBJ1-6, with D maybe TRBD1 (6 bases). The germline V gene encodes CDR1 MGHRA and CDR2 YSYEKL. V was cut by 0 bases and J by 7 bases, with 13 bases left in between. The CDR3 is made up of 16 amino acids. CDR3 DNA: TGCGCCAGCAGCCAAGATCTCTACAGGGCCAATTCACCCCTCCACTTT. Translated: CASSQDLYRANSPLHF.

The chain employs TRBV6-5 and TRBJ2-3; TRBD1 matches at 9 bases. The CDR3 extends over 16 amino acids. After removal of 2 bases from V and 3 bases from J, the junction contained 6 bases not matched to a gene. Germline lookup yields CDR1 MNHEY and CDR2 SVGAGI. As DNA, the CDR3 is TGTGCCAGCAGTTACGCAAGCGGACAGGGGACAGATACGCAGTATTTT. Protein: CASSYASGQGTDTQYF.

This clone occurred a few times. The chain combines TRBV6-7 with TRBJ2-7; 11 bases are a match to TRBD2. TRBV6-7 qualifies as an ORF whose function is uncertain. The CDR3 extends over 14 amino acids. The V and J ends lost 5 bases and 4 bases, in that order; junction bases with no gene match: 4. In DNA, the CDR3 is TGTGCCAGCAGTCTGCCTAGCGGGGGGTACGAGCAGTACTTC. Amino acid sequence: CASSLPSGGYEQYF.

The chain is built from TRBV14 and TRBJ1-2; D is unclear. Germline assignment: CDR1 SGHDN and CDR2 FVKESK. The CDR3 spans 16 residues. Between the trimmed V and J ends, which lost 0 bases and 3 bases, there was a span of 14 bases. The CDR3 DNA reads as TGTGCCAGCAGCCAAGATGGGCGTCAGACCTACTATGGCTACACCTTC. This gives the protein CASSQDGRQTYYGYTF.

The V call is TRBV5-1, the J call TRBJ2-1; D is possibly TRBD2 (6 bases). Germline V lookup: CDR1 SGHRS, CDR2 YFSETQ. The CDR3 covers 13 residues. The V end lost 10 bases, the J end lost 0 bases, and 11 bases lay between the germline ends. The CDR3 spells CAGSGDSYNEQFF. In DNA, the CDR3 is TGCGCCGGTAGCGGAGACTCCTACAATGAGCAGTTCTTC. The full variable domain, rest sourced from reference TRBV5-1 and TRBJ2-1, is KAGVTQTPRYLIKTRGQQVTLSCSPISGHRSVSWYQQTPGQGLQFLFEYFSETQRNKGNFPGRFSGRQFSNSRSEMNVSTLELGDSALYLCAGSGDSYNEQFFGPGTRLTVL.

This chain links TRBV21-1 with TRBJ1-6. TRBV21-1 is termed a pseudogene. CDR3 length equals 14 residues. CDR3 nucleotides: TGTGCCAGCAGCCCGAACGGGGAGGGATCACCCCTCCACTTT. It is translated as CASSPNGEGSPLHF.

V usage is TRBV5-1 and J usage is TRBJ1-6; D is uncertain. There are 12 residues in the CDR3. CDR1 is SGHRS, CDR2 YFSETQ, per germline. Deletions cut 5 bases from V and 10 bases from J, with 10 bases between. The CDR3 DNA reads TGCGCCAGCAGTCCAGGTGGCTCACCCCTCCACTTT. Residues: CASSPGGSPLHF.

The chain joins TRBV4-1 to TRBJ1-3; a weak D match, TRBD1 (5 bases). There are 18 residues in the CDR3. Germline CDR1 is MGHRA and CDR2 is YSYEKL. Trimming stripped 0 bases from V and 2 bases from J, with 17 bases between. CDR3 amino acids: CASSQDPLTEKAGNTIYF. CDR3 in DNA: TGCGCCAGCAGCCAAGATCCACTGACAGAGAAAGCTGGAAACACCATATATTTT.